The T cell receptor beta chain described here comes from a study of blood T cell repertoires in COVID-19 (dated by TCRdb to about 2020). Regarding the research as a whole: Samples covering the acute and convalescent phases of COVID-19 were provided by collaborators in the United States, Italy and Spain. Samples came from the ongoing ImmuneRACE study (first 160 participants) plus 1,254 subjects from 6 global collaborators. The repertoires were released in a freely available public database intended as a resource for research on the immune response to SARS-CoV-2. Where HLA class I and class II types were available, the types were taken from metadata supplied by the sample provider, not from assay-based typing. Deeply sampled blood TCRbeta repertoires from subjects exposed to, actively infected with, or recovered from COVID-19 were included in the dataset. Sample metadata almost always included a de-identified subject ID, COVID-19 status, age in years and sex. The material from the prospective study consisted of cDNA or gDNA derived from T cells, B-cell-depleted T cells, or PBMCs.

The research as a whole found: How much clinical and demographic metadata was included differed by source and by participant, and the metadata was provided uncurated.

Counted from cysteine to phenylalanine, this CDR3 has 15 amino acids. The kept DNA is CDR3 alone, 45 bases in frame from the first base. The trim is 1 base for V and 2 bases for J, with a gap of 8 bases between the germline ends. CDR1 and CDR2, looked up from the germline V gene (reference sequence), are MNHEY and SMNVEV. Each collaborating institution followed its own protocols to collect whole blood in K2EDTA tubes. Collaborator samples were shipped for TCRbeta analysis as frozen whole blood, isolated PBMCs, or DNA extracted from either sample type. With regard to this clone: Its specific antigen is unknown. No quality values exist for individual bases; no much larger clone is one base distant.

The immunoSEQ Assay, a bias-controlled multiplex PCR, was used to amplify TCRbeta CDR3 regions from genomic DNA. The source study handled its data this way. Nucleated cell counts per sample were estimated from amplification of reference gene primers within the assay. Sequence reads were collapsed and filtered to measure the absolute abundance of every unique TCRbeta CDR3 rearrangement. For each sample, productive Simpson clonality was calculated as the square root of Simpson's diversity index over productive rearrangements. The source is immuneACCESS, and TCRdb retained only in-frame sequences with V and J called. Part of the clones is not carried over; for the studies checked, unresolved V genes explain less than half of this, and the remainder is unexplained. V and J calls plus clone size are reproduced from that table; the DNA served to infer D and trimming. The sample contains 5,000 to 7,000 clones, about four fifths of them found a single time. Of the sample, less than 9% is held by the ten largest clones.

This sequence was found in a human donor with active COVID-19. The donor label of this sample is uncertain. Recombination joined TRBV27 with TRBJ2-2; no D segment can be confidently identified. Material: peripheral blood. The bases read TGTGCCAGCAGTTTATGGAGTGTTAACACCGGGGAGCTGTTTTTT. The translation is CASSLWSVNTGELFF.